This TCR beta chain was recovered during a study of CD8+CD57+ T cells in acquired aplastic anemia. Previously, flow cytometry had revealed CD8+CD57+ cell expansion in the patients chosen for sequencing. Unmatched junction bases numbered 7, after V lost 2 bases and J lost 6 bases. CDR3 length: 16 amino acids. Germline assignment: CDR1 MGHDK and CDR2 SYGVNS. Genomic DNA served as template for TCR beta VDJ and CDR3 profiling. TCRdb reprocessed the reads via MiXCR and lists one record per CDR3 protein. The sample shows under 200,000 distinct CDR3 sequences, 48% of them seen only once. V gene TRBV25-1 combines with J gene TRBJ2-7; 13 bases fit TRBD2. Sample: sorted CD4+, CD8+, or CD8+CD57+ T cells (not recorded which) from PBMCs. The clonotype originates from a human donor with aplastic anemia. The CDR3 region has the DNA TGTGCCAGCAGTGAAGTGGGGACTAGCGGGACTGGCGAGCAGTACTTC. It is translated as CASSEVGTSGTGEQYF.